The TCR beta chain described here comes from a study of cytomegalovirus exposure and HLA in healthy donors. As concerns this clone: Its specificity is unknown.

Overall study findings and caveats: A later analysis linked a missense variant in DCLRE1C to the trimming of TCR beta V and J genes. A prior analysis recorded that most TCR beta V segments were productive about 87% or about 30% of the time.

Use of 60 Vbeta and 13 Jbeta primers characterized the PCR. Profiling relied on immunoSEQ multiplex PCR, and the TCRdb table lists in-frame clones only, not all of them. The profile shows around 170,000 clones, roughly 87% of them singletons. The material sequenced was PBMCs. The origin of this receptor is a man between 40 and 49 years old in good health and CMV-seronegative.

This CDR3 reads CASSQGTSGVDTQYF. Written as DNA, the CDR3 is TGTGCCAGCAGCCAAGGAACTAGCGGGGTAGATACGCAGTATTTT. V is TRBV4-2 and J is TRBJ2-3; 10 nucleotides align to TRBD2. The CDR3 sequence is 15 residues long. Trimming at V came to 1 base and at J to 5 bases, leaving 3 bases not matched to a gene. Germline assignment: CDR1 LGHNA and CDR2 YNFKEQ.